The source of this T cell receptor beta chain is a study of cytomegalovirus exposure and HLA in healthy donors. TCRdb's table, derived via immunoSEQ multiplex PCR, lists solely in-frame clones and lacks some. This table holds about 130,000 clones, roughly four fifths found once. General study findings and limits: The classifier was said to identify cytomegalovirus status with high specificity and sensitivity.

A remark on this clone: Its antigen is undetermined.

Sequencing was done on a sample of PBMCs. The receptor was derived from a young man in good health and CMV-seropositive.

The CDR3 spells CASSTWTVSSGNTIYF. The DNA of the CDR3 is TGTGCCAGCAGCACGTGGACAGTAAGCTCTGGAAACACCATATATTTT. The chain is built from TRBV5-6 and TRBJ1-3, with D perhaps matching TRBD1 (6 bases). The length of the CDR3 is 16 residues. Germline V lookup: CDR1 SGHDT, CDR2 YYEEEE. Deletions cut 4 bases from V and 0 bases from J, with 14 bases between.